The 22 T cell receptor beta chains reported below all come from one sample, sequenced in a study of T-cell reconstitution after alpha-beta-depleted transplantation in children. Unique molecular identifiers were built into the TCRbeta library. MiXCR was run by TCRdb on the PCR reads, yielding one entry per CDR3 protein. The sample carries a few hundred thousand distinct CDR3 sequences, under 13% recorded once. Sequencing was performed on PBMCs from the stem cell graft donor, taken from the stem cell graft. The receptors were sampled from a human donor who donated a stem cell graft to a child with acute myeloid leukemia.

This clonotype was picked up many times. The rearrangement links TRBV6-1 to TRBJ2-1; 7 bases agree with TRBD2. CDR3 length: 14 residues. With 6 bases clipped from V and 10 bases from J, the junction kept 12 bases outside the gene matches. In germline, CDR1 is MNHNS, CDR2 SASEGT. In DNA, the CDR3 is TGTGCCAGCAGCCGTACCAATCTCGGGGGGGAGCAGTTCTTC. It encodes CASSRTNLGGEQFF.

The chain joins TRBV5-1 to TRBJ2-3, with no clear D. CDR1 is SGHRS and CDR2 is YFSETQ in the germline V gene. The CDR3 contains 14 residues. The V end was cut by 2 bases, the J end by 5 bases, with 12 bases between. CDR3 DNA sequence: TGCGCCAGCAGCTTTAGTCAGCCTATAGATACGCAGTATTTT. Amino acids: CASSFSQPIDTQYF.

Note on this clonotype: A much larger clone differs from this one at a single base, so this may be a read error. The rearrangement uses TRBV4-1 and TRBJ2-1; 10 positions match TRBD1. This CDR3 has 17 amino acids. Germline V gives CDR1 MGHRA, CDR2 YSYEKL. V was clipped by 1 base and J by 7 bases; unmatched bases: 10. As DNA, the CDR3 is TGCGCCAGCAGCCAAGTAAGGGGGACAGGGGTTTGGAATGAGCAGTTCTTC. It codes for CASSQVRGTGVWNEQFF.

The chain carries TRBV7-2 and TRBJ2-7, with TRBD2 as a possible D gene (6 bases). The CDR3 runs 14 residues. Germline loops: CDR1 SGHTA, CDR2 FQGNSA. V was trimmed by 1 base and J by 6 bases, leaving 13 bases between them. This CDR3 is CASSLDTSQSEQYF. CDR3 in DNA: TGTGCCAGCAGCTTAGACACTAGCCAGAGCGAGCAGTACTTC.

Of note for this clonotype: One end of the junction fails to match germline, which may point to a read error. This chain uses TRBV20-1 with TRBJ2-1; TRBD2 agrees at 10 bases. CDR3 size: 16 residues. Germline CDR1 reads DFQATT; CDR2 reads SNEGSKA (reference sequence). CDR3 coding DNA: TGCTGTGCTAGAGAAACACTAGCGGGAACCTACAATGAGCAGTTCTTC. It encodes CCARETLAGTYNEQFF.

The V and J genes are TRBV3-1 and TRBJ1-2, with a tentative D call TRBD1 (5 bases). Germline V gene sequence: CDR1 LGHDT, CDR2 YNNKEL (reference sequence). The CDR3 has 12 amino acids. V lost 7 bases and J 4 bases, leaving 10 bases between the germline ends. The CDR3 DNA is TGTGCCAGCACTGGAGGGGCCTATGGCTACACCTTC. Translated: CASTGGAYGYTF. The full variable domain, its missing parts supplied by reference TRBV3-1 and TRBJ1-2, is DTAVSQTPKYLVTQMGNDKSIKCEQNLGHDTMYWYKQDSKKFLKIMFSYNNKELIINETVPNRFSPKSPDKAHLNLHINSLELGDSAVYFCASTGGAYGYTFGSGTRLTVV.

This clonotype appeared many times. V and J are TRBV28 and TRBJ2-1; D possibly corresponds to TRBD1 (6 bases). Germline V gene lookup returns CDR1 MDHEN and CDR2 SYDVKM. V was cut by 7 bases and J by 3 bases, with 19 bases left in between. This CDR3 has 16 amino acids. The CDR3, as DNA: TGTGCCAGCAATTCCCGGGACACCCCCGGCTACAATGAGCAGTTCTTC. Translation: CASNSRDTPGYNEQFF.

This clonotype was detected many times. This chain's CDR3 is CASSLVASGETQYF. The DNA for the CDR3 is TGCGCCAGCAGCTTGGTGGCTAGTGGGGAGACCCAGTACTTC. This chain joins TRBV5-1 and TRBJ2-5; no firm D call. This CDR3 comprises 14 residues. Trimming stripped 0 bases from V and 5 bases from J, with 11 bases between. Looked up from germline, CDR1 is SGHRS and CDR2 is YFSETQ.

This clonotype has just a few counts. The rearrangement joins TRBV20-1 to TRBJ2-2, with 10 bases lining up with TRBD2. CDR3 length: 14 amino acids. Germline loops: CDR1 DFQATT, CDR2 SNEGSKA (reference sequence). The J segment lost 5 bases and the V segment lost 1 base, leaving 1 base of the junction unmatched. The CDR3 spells CSARVGLATGELFF. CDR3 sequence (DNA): TGCAGTGCTAGAGTGGGACTAGCGACCGGGGAGCTGTTTTTT.

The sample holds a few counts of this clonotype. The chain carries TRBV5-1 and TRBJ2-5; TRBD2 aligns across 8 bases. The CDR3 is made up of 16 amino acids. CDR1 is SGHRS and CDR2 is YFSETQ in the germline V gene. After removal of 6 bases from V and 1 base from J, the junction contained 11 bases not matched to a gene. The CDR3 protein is CASIRGGSGTQETQYF. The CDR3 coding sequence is TGCGCCAGCATTCGCGGAGGTAGCGGGACCCAAGAGACCCAGTACTTC.

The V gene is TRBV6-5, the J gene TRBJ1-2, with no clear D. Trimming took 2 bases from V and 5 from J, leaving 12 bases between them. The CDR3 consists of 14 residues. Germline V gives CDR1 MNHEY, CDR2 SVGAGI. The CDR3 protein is CASSYDRSGYGYTF. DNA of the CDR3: TGTGCCAGCAGTTACGACCGAAGCGGGTATGGCTACACCTTC.

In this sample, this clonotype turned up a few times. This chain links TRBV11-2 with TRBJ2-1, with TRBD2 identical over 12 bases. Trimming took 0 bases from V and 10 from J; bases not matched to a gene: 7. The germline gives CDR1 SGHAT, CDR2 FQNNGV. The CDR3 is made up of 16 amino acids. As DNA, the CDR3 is TGTGCCAGCAGCTTAGAAGTACTAGCGGGGGGTCGCGAGCAGTTCTTC. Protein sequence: CASSLEVLAGGREQFF. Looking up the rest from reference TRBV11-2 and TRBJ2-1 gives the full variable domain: EAGVAQSPRYKIIEKRQSVAFWCNPISGHATLYWYQQILGQGPKLLIQFQNNGVVDDSQLPKDRFSAERLKGVDSTLKIQPAKLEDSAVYLCASSLEVLAGGREQFFGPGTRLTVL.

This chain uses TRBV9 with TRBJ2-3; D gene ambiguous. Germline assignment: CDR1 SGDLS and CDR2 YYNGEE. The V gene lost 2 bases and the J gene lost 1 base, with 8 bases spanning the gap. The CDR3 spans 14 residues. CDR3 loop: CASSVLVGTDTQYF. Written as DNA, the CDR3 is TGTGCCAGCAGCGTCCTGGTGGGCACAGATACGCAGTATTTT. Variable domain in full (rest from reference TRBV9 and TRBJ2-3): DSGVTQTPKHLITATGQRVTLRCSPRSGDLSVYWYQQSLDQGLQFLIQYYNGEERAKGNILERFSAQQFPDLHSELNLSSLELGDSALYFCASSVLVGTDTQYFGPGTRLTVL.

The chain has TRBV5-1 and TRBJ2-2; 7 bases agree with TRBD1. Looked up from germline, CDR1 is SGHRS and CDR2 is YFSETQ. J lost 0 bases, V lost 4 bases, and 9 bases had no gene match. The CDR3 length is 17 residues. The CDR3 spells CASSPWKGQPNTGELFF. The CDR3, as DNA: TGCGCCAGCAGCCCCTGGAAGGGACAGCCGAACACCGGGGAGCTGTTTTTT.

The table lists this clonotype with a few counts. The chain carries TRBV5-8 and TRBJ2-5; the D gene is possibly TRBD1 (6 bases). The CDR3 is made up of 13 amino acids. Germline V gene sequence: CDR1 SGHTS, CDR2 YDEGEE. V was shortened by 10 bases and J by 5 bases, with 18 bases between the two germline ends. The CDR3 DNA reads TGTGCCTCACAAACAGGGATTCAGGAGACCCAGTACTTC. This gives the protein CASQTGIQETQYF.

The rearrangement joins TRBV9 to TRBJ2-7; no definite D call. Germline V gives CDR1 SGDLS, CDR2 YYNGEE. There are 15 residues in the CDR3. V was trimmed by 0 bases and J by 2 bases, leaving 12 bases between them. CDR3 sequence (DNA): TGTGCCAGCAGCGTAGAAGTTAGCCCCACCTACGAGCAGTACTTC. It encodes CASSVEVSPTYEQYF.

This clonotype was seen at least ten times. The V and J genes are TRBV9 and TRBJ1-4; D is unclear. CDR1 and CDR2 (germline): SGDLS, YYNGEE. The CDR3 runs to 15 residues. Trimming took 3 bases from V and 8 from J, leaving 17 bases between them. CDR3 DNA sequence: TGTGCCAGCAGCGATCTAGGGCCCTTAGGAGAAAAACTGTTTTTT. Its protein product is CASSDLGPLGEKLFF.

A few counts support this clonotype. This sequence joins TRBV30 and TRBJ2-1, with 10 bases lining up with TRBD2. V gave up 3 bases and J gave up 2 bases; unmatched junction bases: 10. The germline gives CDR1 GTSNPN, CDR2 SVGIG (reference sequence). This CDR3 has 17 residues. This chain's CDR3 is CAWRGIPGLAPYNEQFF. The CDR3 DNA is TGTGCCTGGAGGGGAATTCCGGGACTAGCGCCCTACAATGAGCAGTTCTTC.

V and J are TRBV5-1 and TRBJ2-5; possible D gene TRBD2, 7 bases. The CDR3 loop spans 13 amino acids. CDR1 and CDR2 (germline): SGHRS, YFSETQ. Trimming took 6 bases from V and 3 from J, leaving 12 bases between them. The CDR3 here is CASNSGTKETQYF. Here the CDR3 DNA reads TGCGCCAGCAACAGCGGGACAAAAGAGACCCAGTACTTC.

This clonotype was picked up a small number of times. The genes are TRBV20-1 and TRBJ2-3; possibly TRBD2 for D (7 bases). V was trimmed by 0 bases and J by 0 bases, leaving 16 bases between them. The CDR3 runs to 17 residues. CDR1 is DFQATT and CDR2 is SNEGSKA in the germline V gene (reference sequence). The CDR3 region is CSARDLSRGLSTDTQYF. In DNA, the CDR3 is TGCAGTGCTAGAGATCTCTCGCGGGGGCTTAGCACAGATACGCAGTATTTT.

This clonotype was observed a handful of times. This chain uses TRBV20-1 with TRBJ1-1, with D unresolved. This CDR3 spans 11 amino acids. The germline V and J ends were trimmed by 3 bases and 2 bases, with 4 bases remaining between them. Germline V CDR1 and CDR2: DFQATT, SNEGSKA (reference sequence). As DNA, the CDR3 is TGCAGTGCTAGGGACAACACTGAAGCTTTCTTT. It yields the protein CSARDNTEAFF.

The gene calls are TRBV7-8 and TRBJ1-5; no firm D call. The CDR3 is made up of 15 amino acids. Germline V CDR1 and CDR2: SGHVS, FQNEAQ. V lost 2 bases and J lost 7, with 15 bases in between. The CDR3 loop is CASSLSGGVGQPQHF. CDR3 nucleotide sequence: TGTGCCAGCAGCTTAAGCGGCGGGGTAGGGCAGCCCCAGCATTTT.